What follows are 17 T cell receptor beta chains derived from one specimen sequenced in a study of low-dose radiotherapy and immunotherapy resistance in tumors (dated by TCRdb to between 2021 and 2023). The time point label corresponds to: after trial treatment. The treatment or condition label, as the study defines it: LDRT plus nivolumab, ipilimumab, low-dose cyclophosphamide and aspirin (RACIN trial). The listed sequencing device is Illumina HiSeq 2500. First-strand cDNA was synthesized using Superscript III and a set of TRAV- and TRBV-specific primers, so that both TCRalpha and TCRbeta chains were covered. TCRs were amplified with Phusion for approximately 20 PCR cycles using a constant-region primer together with the adapter attached to the V primers. Through fastp at Q25 and MiXCR, TCRdb rebuilt clones from the public reads, retaining in-frame beta chains. Rows merge per CDR3 protein into single entries with the most common DNA and genes. This sample is represented by about 80,000 distinct CDR3 sequences; 15% to 20% of them were singletons. Jointly, the top ten make up approximately 1.5% of the sample.

The sample consisted of PBMCs, taken after low-dose radiotherapy plus immunotherapy. These TCRs come from a male donor with prostate cancer.

At least ten counts were recorded for this clonotype. A read error may produce the germline difference seen at one junction end. This CDR3 reads CASSYSILASFNEQFF. The CDR3 bases are TGTGCCAGCAGTTACTCGATACTAGCGTCCTTCAATGAGCAGTTCTTC. The genes are TRBV6-5 and TRBJ2-1; 7 bases are shared with TRBD2. CDR1 is MNHEY, CDR2 SVGAGI, per germline. The CDR3 contains 16 residues.

This clonotype has at least ten counts. V is TRBV29-1 and J is TRBJ2-3; possibly TRBD1 or TRBD2 for D (6 bases each). Between the trimmed V and J ends, which lost 0 bases and 5 bases, there was a span of 21 bases. Germline assignment: CDR1 SQVTM and CDR2 ANQGSEA. This CDR3 is built from 17 residues. CDR3 sequence (DNA): TGCAGCGTTGAAGAATCATCTAGCGAGGGGGTCGGAGATACGCAGTATTTT. Amino acids: CSVEESSSEGVGDTQYF.

This clonotype came up many times. J is TRBJ2-7 and V is TRBV12-3 or TRBV12-4; D perhaps matches TRBD2 (6 bases). V lost 0 bases and J lost 12, with 18 bases in between. The CDR3 is 14 residues long. Written as DNA, the CDR3 is TGTGCCAGCAGTTTAGCCCGCGGTAGCGGTTTCGCGTACTTC. Its protein is CASSLARGSGFAYF.

This clonotype was seen ten or more times. V is TRBV18 and J is TRBJ1-2, with D unresolved. V was shortened by 3 bases and J by 8 bases, with 13 bases between the two germline ends. The CDR3 covers 13 residues. The germline V gene has CDR1 KGHSH and CDR2 LQKENI. The chain's CDR3 is CASSPTEGRGYTF. CDR3 coding DNA: TGTGCCAGCTCACCCACAGAGGGTCGGGGCTACACCTTC.

Many counts were recorded for this clonotype. V gene TRBV12-3 or TRBV12-4 combines with J gene TRBJ2-5, with 7 bases identical to TRBD2. The CDR3 runs 12 residues. The V and J ends lost 8 bases and 5 bases, in that order; junction bases with no gene match: 5. The CDR3 here is CASGRAQETQYF. The DNA of the CDR3 is TGTGCCAGCGGGAGGGCCCAGGAGACCCAGTACTTC.

This clonotype was recorded at least ten times. The gene calls are TRBV28 and TRBJ2-4; 8 bases line up with TRBD2. The ends lost 3 bases at V and 5 bases at J; junction bases unmatched: 3. The germline V gene has CDR1 MDHEN and CDR2 SYDVKM. CDR3 length equals 14 residues. The CDR3 bases are TGTGCCAGCAGTTTGCGGGGGGCCCAAAACATTCAGTACTTC. Translated: CASSLRGAQNIQYF.

This clonotype was recorded many times. The V gene is TRBV12-3 or TRBV12-4, the J gene TRBJ1-2; 8 bases match TRBD1. The J segment lost 0 bases and the V segment lost 6 bases, leaving 6 bases of the junction unmatched. The CDR3 has 15 amino acids. The CDR3 is CASRVTGQANYGYTF. The CDR3, as DNA: TGTGCCAGCAGAGTAACGGGACAGGCTAACTATGGCTACACCTTC.

The chain recombines TRBV12-3 or TRBV12-4 with TRBJ2-5, with 8 positions matching TRBD1. This CDR3 is 16 amino acids long. Unmatched junction bases numbered 10, after V lost 5 bases and J lost 2 bases. The CDR3 DNA reads as TGTGCCAGCAGTCTCGGACAGGGTCAATGGCAAGAGACCCAGTACTTC. This sequence encodes CASSLGQGQWQETQYF.

This clonotype has ten or more counts. The chain has TRBV28 and TRBJ2-1, with 7 positions matching TRBD1. Per germline, CDR1 MDHEN and CDR2 SYDVKM. J gave up 7 bases and V 10 bases, and 16 bases lay outside the gene matches. This CDR3 has 15 amino acids. CDR3 coding DNA: TGTGCCACCTCTCTGCTGCAGGGGGACGGGAATGAGCAGTTCTTC. The encoded protein is CATSLLQGDGNEQFF. The full variable domain, completed using reference TRBV28 and TRBJ2-1, is DVKVTQSSRYLVKRTGEKVFLECVQDMDHENMFWYRQDPGLGLRLIYFSYDVKMKEKGDIPEGYSVSREKKERFSLILESASTNQTSMYLCATSLLQGDGNEQFFGPGTRLTVL.

For this clonotype: A far larger clone is one nucleotide away, so this likely arose from a read error. The CDR3 does not end in the conserved phenylalanine or tryptophan, so this is likely a read error. The chain carries TRBV6-5 and TRBJ2-1; 8 bases are shared with TRBD1. V was pared by 6 bases and J by 1 base, with 2 bases of the junction left unmatched. This CDR3 region has 14 residues. Germline CDR1 MNHEY, CDR2 SVGAGI. CDR3 sequence (DNA): TGTGCCAGCAGAAACAGGGGGTCCTACAATGAGCAGTTCGTC. Its protein product is CASRNRGSYNEQFV.

This clonotype was observed at least ten times. V gene TRBV29-1 combines with J gene TRBJ1-1, with D unresolved. The CDR3 is 14 amino acids. From germline, CDR1 is SQVTM and CDR2 ANQGSEA. The V end was cut by 2 bases, the J end by 0 bases, with 10 bases between. The DNA for the CDR3 is TGCAGCGTTGAAAGAGAGGCCATGAACACTGAAGCTTTCTTT. Translating it yields CSVEREAMNTEAFF.

The chain recombines TRBV5-3 with TRBJ1-4, with 9 bases identical to TRBD1. TRBV5-3 is known as an ORF, though its function is uncertain. CDR3 length: 14 amino acids. Germline trimming cut 8 bases from V and 8 bases from J; bases unmatched to any gene: 10. The CDR3 DNA follows: TGTGCCAGCAGCGGGACAGGGTATGGAGAAAAACTGTTTTTT. Its protein product is CASSGTGYGEKLFF.

The V gene is TRBV12-3 or TRBV12-4, the J gene TRBJ2-7, with TRBD2 identical over 7 bases. This CDR3 region has 14 residues. Trimming at V came to 7 bases and at J to 0 bases, leaving 6 bases not matched to a gene. CDR3 in amino acids: CASTPSGSSYEQYF. The CDR3 coding sequence is TGTGCCAGCACTCCTAGCGGCAGCTCCTACGAGCAGTACTTC.

This clonotype showed up many times. The V call is TRBV7-2, the J call TRBJ2-3; 8 bases map to TRBD2. With V trimmed by 2 bases and J by 1 base, 11 bases remained unmatched. The V gene's germline CDR1 is SGHTA and CDR2 FQGNSA. The CDR3 totals 18 residues. CDR3 protein: CASSLLASGGSGTDTQYF. The DNA for the CDR3 is TGTGCCAGCAGCTTATTAGCCTCGGGGGGGAGTGGCACAGATACGCAGTATTTT. Filled out from reference TRBV7-2 and TRBJ2-3, the complete variable domain reads GAGVSQSPSNKVTEKGKDVELRCDPISGHTALYWYRQSLGQGLEFLIYFQGNSAPDKSGLPSDRFSAERTGGSVSTLTIQRTQQEDSAVYLCASSLLASGGSGTDTQYFGPGTRLTVL.

This chain uses TRBV6-2 or TRBV6-3 with TRBJ1-1; no clear D. V lost 2 bases to trimming and J lost 8 bases, with 6 bases between them. The CDR3 extends over 11 amino acids. In germline, CDR1 is MNHEY, CDR2 SVGEGT. In DNA, the CDR3 is TGTGCCAGCAGTTACGGTGAGGAAGCTTTCTTT. Translated: CASSYGEEAFF.

There are many counts of this clonotype. The chain combines TRBV6-2 or TRBV6-3 with TRBJ1-1; D remains unclear. Germline-derived CDR1 and CDR2 are MNHEY and SVGEGT. The CDR3 is 14 amino acids. The V and J ends lost 2 bases and 0 bases respectively, with 7 bases between them. The CDR3 nucleotides are TGTGCCAGCAGTTACGCGTTTATGAACACTGAAGCTTTCTTT. Its protein is CASSYAFMNTEAFF.

This clonotype was counted only a few times. The V and J genes are TRBV28 and TRBJ1-1, with D perhaps TRBD1 (5 bases). Per germline, CDR1 MDHEN and CDR2 SYDVKM. The V gene lost 8 bases and the J gene lost 1 base, with 17 bases spanning the gap. CDR3 length: 15 residues. The CDR3 here is CASPSGEGKNTEAFF. CDR3 nucleotides: TGTGCCAGCCCCTCGGGGGAGGGGAAGAACACTGAAGCTTTCTTT. Supplemented by reference TRBV28 and TRBJ1-1, the full variable domain reads DVKVTQSSRYLVKRTGEKVFLECVQDMDHENMFWYRQDPGLGLRLIYFSYDVKMKEKGDIPEGYSVSREKKERFSLILESASTNQTSMYLCASPSGEGKNTEAFFGQGTRLTVV.